A selection of T cell receptor beta chains follows, all from one sample in a study of blood T cell repertoires in COVID-19. Using immunoSEQ multiplex PCR, the repertoire was profiled, and TCRdb retains in-frame clones only, with some absent. The data show 200,000 to 300,000 clones, approximately 88% seen once. The specimen was PBMCs or T cells enriched from blood (not recorded which). These receptors were collected from a woman aged 40 to 50 with acute COVID-19. Each CDR3 is given with its conserved first and last residue. Each record gives: V gene, D gene, clone size, J gene, CDR3 DNA, CDR3 protein. D genes are given only for firm matches. Size is stated for part of the rows, as once, few or many counts, or as a class when the clone is expanded.

>TRBV7-2|TRBD2|-|TRBJ2-5
TGTGCCAGCAGCTTAAGCGGGGGGGGCCAAGAGACCCAGTACTTC
CASSLSGGGQETQYF
>TRBV18|-|once|TRBJ1-2
TGTGCCAGCTCACCGGCCAGGGAGGCGTACACCTTC
CASSPAREAYTF
>TRBV3-1/TRBV3-2|-|-|TRBJ2-3
TGTGCCAGCAGCCAAGAAGTCAGTAGCACAGATACGCAGTATTTT
CASSQEVSSTDTQYF
>TRBV29-1|-|-|TRBJ1-2
TGCAGCGTTGCCACAGGGTTAGGCTATGGCTACACCTTC
CSVATGLGYGYTF
>TRBV19|TRBD1|few|TRBJ1-5
TGTGCCAGTAGTATGTCGGACAGGGGGCCTAATCAGCCCCAGCATTTT
CASSMSDRGPNQPQHF
>TRBV7-9|-|few|TRBJ1-4
TGTGCCAGCGGAGAAACTAATGAAAAACTGTTTTTT
CASGETNEKLFF
>TRBV5-1|-|-|TRBJ2-5
TGCGCCAGCAGCTTGGAGCCAGGGAGGCAGACCCAGTACTTC
CASSLEPGRQTQYF
>TRBV7-3|-|-|TRBJ1-1
TGTGCCAGCAGCGAACAGGCGATGGGCACTGAAGCTTTCTTT
CASSEQAMGTEAFF
>TRBV27|TRBD2|-|TRBJ2-7
TGTGCCAGCAGTTTAGAGCGGGGAGCCTACGAGCAGTACTTC
CASSLERGAYEQYF
>TRBV7-2|-|-|TRBJ2-3
TGTGCCAGCAGCCCTCGAGCGCGTAGCACAGATACGCAGTATTTT
CASSPRARSTDTQYF
>TRBV19|-|-|TRBJ1-2
TGTGCCAGTAGTTCGTCGTGGACAGCCTATGGCTACACCTTC
CASSSSWTAYGYTF